Presented here are 10 T cell receptor beta chains from one specimen sequenced in a study of beta chain features in type 1 diabetes. Expressed TCRB transcripts were sequenced because the isolated RNA had all been reverse transcribed beforehand. Assay: immunoSEQ multiplex PCR; the TCRdb copy retains only in-frame clones and omits some. Among 330,000 or so clones listed, less than 15% were seen once. Sample: central memory CD4+ T cells from blood. These receptors were collected from a man younger than 40 in good health.

This clone was observed a handful of times. This chain joins TRBV29-1 and TRBJ2-1; tentative D call: TRBD2 (5 bases). The CDR3 totals 13 residues. Trimming pared 4 bases from V and 8 bases from J, leaving 15 bases between. CDR1 is SQVTM and CDR2 is ANQGSEA in the germline V gene. In nucleotides, the CDR3 is TGCAGCGTTGCCGGCCTAGCAGTCGATGAGCAGTTCTTC. Protein product: CSVAGLAVDEQFF.

This clone was counted a few times. The chain couples TRBV9 to TRBJ2-3, with TRBD2 matching 8 bases. This CDR3 spans 17 amino acids. Germline V lookup: CDR1 SGDLS, CDR2 YYNGEE. V lost 3 bases and J lost 2; bases outside the gene matches: 11. As DNA, the CDR3 is TGTGCCAGCAGCGGTACGCCACGGGGGGGCCTCACAGATACGCAGTATTTT. Protein: CASSGTPRGGLTDTQYF.

This clone was observed a handful of times. This chain uses TRBV7-2 with TRBJ2-5, with 7 bases lining up with TRBD2. CDR1 is SGHTA, CDR2 FQGNSA, per germline. V was pared by 6 bases and J by 3 bases, with 13 bases of the junction left unmatched. The CDR3 is 16 amino acids. The CDR3 is CASSPALRGTKETQYF. CDR3 coding DNA: TGTGCCAGCAGTCCCGCACTTCGCGGGACTAAAGAGACCCAGTACTTC.

On this clone itself: At one boundary the junction diverges from the germline segment, which might be a read error. The sample holds other DNA sequences that translate to the same CDR3. The chain combines TRBV6-5 with TRBJ1-1, with no clear D. CDR3 length equals 13 residues. Germline V gene lookup returns CDR1 MNHEY and CDR2 SVGAGI. This CDR3 is CASSSIDGNEAFF. CDR3 in DNA: TGCGCCAGCAGTTCCATCGACGGGAATGAAGCTTTCTTT.

This clone was recorded a few times. The V and J genes are TRBV18 and TRBJ1-6, with 7 bases matching TRBD1. CDR3 size: 14 residues. V lost 6 bases to trimming and J lost 6 bases; unmatched junction nucleotides: 5. Germline values: CDR1 KGHSH, CDR2 LQKENI. DNA of the CDR3: TGTGCCAGCTCGGCGGGGGACAGTAATTCACCCCTCCACTTT. This gives the protein CASSAGDSNSPLHF.

The CDR3: CASSIQADTQYF. CDR3 nucleotides: TGCGCCAGCAGTATCCAGGCAGATACGCAGTATTTT. The chain employs TRBV5-1 and TRBJ2-3, with D unclear. This CDR3 contains 12 residues. V was trimmed by 5 bases and J by 4 bases, leaving 8 bases between them. Germline CDR1 is SGHRS and CDR2 is YFSETQ.

This chain links TRBV25-1 with TRBJ1-1; D possibly corresponds to TRBD1 (6 bases). Deletions cut 6 bases from V and 2 bases from J, with 10 bases between. The germline CDR1 and CDR2 sequences are MGHDK and SYGVNS. The CDR3 consists of 13 residues. This CDR3 is CASRGTPNTEAFF. The CDR3 DNA reads TGTGCCAGCAGGGGGACACCAAACACTGAAGCTTTCTTT.

This clone was observed a handful of times. This chain joins TRBV6-6 and TRBJ2-3, with D unresolved. Germline V gene sequence: CDR1 MNHNY, CDR2 SVGAGI (reference sequence). V shed 7 bases and J shed 3 bases, with 17 bases lying between them. There are 15 residues in the CDR3. Here the CDR3 reads CASTAVHSKTDTQYF. In DNA, the CDR3 is TGTGCCAGCACCGCCGTTCATTCCAAAACAGATACGCAGTATTTT.

This chain connects TRBV28 to TRBJ2-5, with 7 bases aligning to TRBD1. Germline loops: CDR1 MDHEN, CDR2 SYDVKM. V lost 4 bases, J lost 2 bases, and 7 bases stayed unmatched. The length of the CDR3 is 15 residues. The CDR3 sequence is CASSSRTGWQETQYF. As DNA, the CDR3 is TGTGCCAGCAGTTCGAGGACAGGTTGGCAAGAGACCCAGTACTTC.

The chain has TRBV29-1 and TRBJ1-6; TRBD1 matches 8 bases. Germline V gene lookup returns CDR1 SQVTM and CDR2 ANQGSEA. CDR3 length equals 15 residues. V lost 6 bases, J lost 2 bases, and 6 bases stayed unmatched. The CDR3 loop is CSVATGEAYNSPLHF. DNA of the CDR3: TGCAGCGTCGCGACAGGGGAGGCCTATAATTCACCCCTCCACTTT.